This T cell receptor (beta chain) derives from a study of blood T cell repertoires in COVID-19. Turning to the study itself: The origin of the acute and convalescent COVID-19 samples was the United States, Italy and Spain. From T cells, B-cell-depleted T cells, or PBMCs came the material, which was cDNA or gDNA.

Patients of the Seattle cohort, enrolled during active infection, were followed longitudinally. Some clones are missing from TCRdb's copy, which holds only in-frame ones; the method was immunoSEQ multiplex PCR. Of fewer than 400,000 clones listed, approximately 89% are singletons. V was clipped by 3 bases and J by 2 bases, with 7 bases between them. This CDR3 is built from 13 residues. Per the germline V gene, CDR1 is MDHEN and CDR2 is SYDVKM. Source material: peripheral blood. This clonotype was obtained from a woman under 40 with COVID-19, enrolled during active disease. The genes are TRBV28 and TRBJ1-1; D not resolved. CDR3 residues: CASSFPGNTEAFF. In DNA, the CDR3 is TGTGCCAGCAGTTTCCCAGGCAACACTGAAGCTTTCTTT.